The clone carrying this T cell receptor (beta chain) was recorded only once. As processed by the authors: Amplification of reference gene primers provided the estimated nucleated cell counts. Clones were read by immunoSEQ multiplex PCR, and TCRdb kept only the in-frame ones, dropping some. The D gene and trimming were derived from the DNA, and the V and J assignments and clone size from that table. The profile shows 150,000 to 200,000 clones, roughly 70% of them singletons. The data belong to a study of blood T cell repertoires in COVID-19. The wider study: Some COVID-19 samples were acute and others convalescent; all came from the United States, Italy and Spain. Sources were T cells, B-cell-depleted T cells, or PBMCs; the material itself was cDNA or gDNA.

From germline, CDR1 is MNHNS and CDR2 SASEGT. Trimming pared 1 base from V and 5 bases from J, leaving 5 bases between. CDR3 length equals 12 residues. The sequence derives from a woman older than 75 with acute or convalescent COVID-19. The sequenced sample consisted of peripheral blood. The rearrangement links TRBV6-1 to TRBJ1-1; D ambiguous. CDR3 residues: CASSEVGTEAFF. In DNA, the CDR3 is TGTGCCAGCAGTGAAGTCGGGACTGAAGCTTTCTTT.